These 28 T cell receptor beta chains originate from one sample sequenced in a study of shared clonotypes between healthy human individuals. As defined, naive CD8 cells were CD45RO-negative and positively selected for CCR7, with terminally differentiated effector memory CD45RA+ cells excluded. Sequencing was performed with immunoSEQ multiplex PCR; in TCRdb, only in-frame clones are kept and a portion is missing. Here the sample spans around 2.1 million clones, roughly 91% being singletons. Sequencing input: naive CD8+ T cells from PBMCs. Receptors were obtained from a man aged 18-30 years in good health. Some clones in this sample may be carry-over from other donors' samples.

The chain carries TRBV28 and TRBJ2-2; D is unresolved. This CDR3 region has 13 residues. Germline CDR1 MDHEN, CDR2 SYDVKM. With 3 bases removed from V and 6 bases from J, the gap between germline ends came to 8 bases. CDR3 region: CASSLHGSGELFF. CDR3 coding DNA: TGTGCCAGCAGTTTGCATGGGTCCGGGGAGCTGTTTTTT.

DNA for the CDR3: TGTGCCAGCAGTAATACACAGGGGTTCTCCTACGAGCAGTACTTC. As protein: CASSNTQGFSYEQYF. This chain joins TRBV27 and TRBJ2-7, with 7 nucleotides matching TRBD1. CDR3 length: 15 amino acids. After removal of 5 bases from V and 0 bases from J, the junction contained 7 bases not matched to a gene. Germline CDR1 reads MNHEY; CDR2 reads SMNVEV (reference sequence).

The genes are TRBV11-2 and TRBJ2-5; no reliable D call. The CDR3 length is 12 residues. Looked up from germline, CDR1 is SGHAT and CDR2 is FQNNGV. Deletions cut 8 bases from V and 7 bases from J, with 14 bases between. The CDR3 protein is CASASNLGTQYF. The CDR3 DNA follows: TGTGCCAGCGCCAGTAATCTTGGGACCCAGTACTTC.

On this clone: Additional DNA sequences in this sample encode the identical CDR3. V usage is TRBV19 and J usage is TRBJ2-6; the D is unclear. CDR3 length: 13 amino acids. With 6 bases removed from V and 4 bases from J, the gap between germline ends came to 7 bases. Germline values: CDR1 LNHDA, CDR2 SQIVND (reference sequence). The CDR3 region has the DNA TGTGCCAGTAGGGAATCCGGGGCCAACGTCCTGACTTTC. Protein product: CASRESGANVLTF.

This sequence joins TRBV5-1 and TRBJ2-1; D is possibly TRBD1 (5 bases). This CDR3 contains 15 residues. V lost 4 bases, J lost 4 bases, and 15 bases lay in between. Germline CDR1 and CDR2: SGHRS and YFSETQ. In nucleotides, the CDR3 is TGCGCCAGCAGCGCAGACAGATTACCTTACAATGAGCAGTTCTTC. Translation gives CASSADRLPYNEQFF.

The chain has TRBV19 and TRBJ1-5, with D uncertain. The V and J ends lost 3 bases and 2 bases respectively, with 11 bases between them. This CDR3 is 15 amino acids long. Looked up from germline, CDR1 is LNHDA and CDR2 is SQIVND (reference sequence). In DNA, the CDR3 is TGTGCCAGTAGTATTTTTGTAATGGGCAATCAGCCCCAGCATTTT. Protein product: CASSIFVMGNQPQHF.

The chain carries TRBV4-1 and TRBJ2-7, with a tentative D call TRBD2 (6 bases). V lost 4 bases and J lost 2, with 18 bases in between. This CDR3 has 16 amino acids. Germline assignment: CDR1 MGHRA and CDR2 YSYEKL. DNA for the CDR3: TGCGCCAGCAGCCCGACCCTACAGGAGGGCCCCTACGAGCAGTACTTC. Translated, it gives CASSPTLQEGPYEQYF.

This sequence joins TRBV5-4 and TRBJ2-3; D possibly matches TRBD1 or TRBD2 (6 bases each). In germline, CDR1 is SGHNT, CDR2 YYREEE (reference sequence). The CDR3 runs 15 residues. V was pared by 7 bases and J by 4 bases, with 19 bases between. The CDR3 is CASENWGAPADTQYF. The CDR3 region has the DNA TGTGCCAGCGAAAATTGGGGGGCCCCTGCAGATACGCAGTATTTT.

The V gene is TRBV27, the J gene TRBJ2-4; no firm D call. Germline V CDR1 and CDR2: MNHEY, SMNVEV (reference sequence). The germline V and J ends were trimmed by 5 bases and 15 bases, with 23 bases remaining between them. The CDR3 is made up of 14 amino acids. The CDR3 protein is CASSPGVSLFIRYF. The CDR3 DNA reads as TGTGCCAGCAGTCCAGGCGTTAGTTTATTTATTAGGTACTTC.

This rearrangement joins TRBV5-5 to TRBJ2-7; D possibly corresponds to TRBD1 (5 bases). In germline, CDR1 is SGHKS, CDR2 YYEKEE (reference sequence). The CDR3 is made up of 15 amino acids. The ends were cut back, 4 bases at V and 1 base at J, with 15 bases in the middle. CDR3 loop: CASSGVDTPSYEQYF. The DNA for the CDR3 is TGTGCCAGCAGCGGAGTGGACACCCCTTCCTACGAGCAGTACTTC.

This sequence joins TRBV27 and TRBJ2-3, with D uncertain. V was shortened by 4 bases and J by 6 bases, with 23 bases between the two germline ends. CDR1 is MNHEY, CDR2 SMNVEV, per germline (reference sequence). This CDR3 region has 17 residues. CDR3 bases: TGTGCCAGCAGTTCTCTCCCCCTTGGACGGCGATGGGATACGCAGTATTTT. Translation gives CASSSLPLGRRWDTQYF.

This clone is a singleton in its sample. The genes are TRBV28 and TRBJ2-7; 9 nucleotides agree with TRBD1. The CDR3 loop spans 16 amino acids. The junction had 9 bases not matched to a gene; V was cut back by 3 bases and J by 3 bases. Per the germline V gene, CDR1 is MDHEN and CDR2 is SYDVKM. The CDR3 region is CASSFSPGTGLYEQYF. CDR3 nucleotide sequence: TGTGCCAGCAGTTTTAGTCCCGGGACAGGGCTCTACGAGCAGTACTTC.

With respect to this clone: The same CDR3 is also encoded by other DNA sequences in this sample. The genes are TRBV29-1 and TRBJ1-2; TRBD1 might be the D (5 bases). CDR1 and CDR2 from the germline V gene are SQVTM and ANQGSEA. The CDR3 is 12 amino acids. Between the trimmed V and J ends, which lost 6 bases and 4 bases, there was a span of 12 bases. CDR3 sequence (DNA): TGCAGCGTACTCCAGGGTTTCTATGGCTACACCTTC. Its protein product is CSVLQGFYGYTF. Filled out from reference TRBV29-1 and TRBJ1-2, the complete variable domain reads SAVISQKPSRDICQRGTSLTIQCQVDSQVTMMFWYRQQPGQSLTLIATANQGSEATYESGFVIDKFPISRPNLTFSTLTVSNMSPEDSSIYLCSVLQGFYGYTFGSGTRLTVV.

The chain carries TRBV30 and TRBJ1-2; D is unclear. CDR1 is GTSNPN and CDR2 is SVGIG in the germline V gene (reference sequence). V lost 0 bases and J 8 bases, leaving 13 bases between the germline ends. The CDR3 contains 13 residues. The CDR3 reads CAWSVSAPGGYTF. The CDR3 DNA is TGTGCCTGGAGTGTAAGCGCCCCCGGCGGCTACACCTTC.

This clone was seen only once. This chain links TRBV7-9 with TRBJ2-3; 8 positions agree with TRBD2. The CDR3 has 17 residues. From germline, CDR1 is SEHNR and CDR2 FQNEAQ (reference sequence). V was clipped by 5 bases and J by 0 bases; unmatched bases: 10. CDR3: CASSPPWASGSTDTQYF. CDR3 in DNA: TGTGCCAGCAGCCCCCCTTGGGCTAGCGGGAGCACAGATACGCAGTATTTT.

The rearrangement uses TRBV27 and TRBJ2-1; 9 bases are a match to TRBD2. V was pared by 3 bases and J by 6 bases, with 12 bases of the junction left unmatched. CDR3 size: 17 residues. The V gene's germline CDR1 is MNHEY and CDR2 SMNVEV (reference sequence). CDR3 residues: CASSLAGLAGWTNEQFF. In DNA, the CDR3 is TGTGCCAGCAGTTTGGCGGGGCTAGCGGGATGGACCAATGAGCAGTTCTTC.

The V and J genes are TRBV5-6 and TRBJ2-1; 10 nucleotides agree with TRBD2. The CDR3 is made up of 15 amino acids. Germline V lookup: CDR1 SGHDT, CDR2 YYEEEE. V lost 4 bases to trimming and J lost 9 bases; unmatched junction nucleotides: 10. CDR3 bases: TGTGCCAGCAGCCCCGACTTAGCGGGAGGCGGTGAGCAGTTCTTC. Protein: CASSPDLAGGGEQFF.

The chain employs TRBV4-2 and TRBJ2-5, with D unclear. Trimming shortened V by 1 base and J by 3 bases, and 12 bases separated the two germline ends. The CDR3 length is 15 residues. Germline lookup yields CDR1 LGHNA and CDR2 YNFKEQ. The CDR3 DNA follows: TGTGCCAGCAGCCAAGTAGTCTTGTACGAAGAGACCCAGTACTTC. Residues: CASSQVVLYEETQYF.

This chain uses TRBV28 with TRBJ2-7, with a weak D call TRBD1 (5 bases). The germline CDR1 and CDR2 sequences are MDHEN and SYDVKM. V dropped 6 bases and J dropped 2 bases, with 14 bases sitting between them. The CDR3 loop spans 14 amino acids. This CDR3 is CASSPRQIAYEQYF. CDR3 DNA sequence: TGTGCCAGCAGCCCTCGACAGATAGCCTACGAGCAGTACTTC.

The chain uses TRBV9 and TRBJ2-7; tentative D call: TRBD2 (5 bases). This CDR3 spans 13 amino acids. Germline CDR1 and CDR2: SGDLS and YYNGEE. The V and J ends lost 3 bases and 4 bases respectively, with 11 bases between them. The CDR3 protein is CASSAMGDYEQYF. For the CDR3, the DNA is TGTGCCAGCAGCGCTATGGGAGATTACGAGCAGTACTTC.

This chain uses TRBV14 with TRBJ2-7; D is possibly TRBD1 or TRBD2 (5 bases each). Germline V gene sequence: CDR1 SGHDN, CDR2 FVKESK. V shed 5 bases and J shed 6 bases, with 11 bases lying between them. This CDR3 region has 12 residues. CDR3 bases: TGTGCCAGCAGCGGGACCAGCGGCGAGCAGTACTTC. Translation: CASSGTSGEQYF.

V usage is TRBV9 and J usage is TRBJ2-5; TRBD2 matches 7 bases. CDR1 is SGDLS, CDR2 YYNGEE, per germline. Germline trimming cut 4 bases from V and 4 bases from J; bases unmatched to any gene: 10. The CDR3 covers 15 residues. The CDR3 here is CASSPPGRGLETQYF. The CDR3 DNA reads as TGTGCCAGCAGCCCCCCAGGGAGGGGATTAGAGACCCAGTACTTC.

The genes are TRBV27 and TRBJ2-5, with 15 bases aligning to TRBD2. Germline loops: CDR1 MNHEY, CDR2 SMNVEV (reference sequence). The CDR3 has 18 residues. The V gene end was trimmed by 1 base and the J gene end by 3 bases; junction bases not matched to a gene: 6. In nucleotides, the CDR3 is TGTGCCAGCAGTTTATACCCGGGACTAGCGGGAGGAAAAGAGACCCAGTACTTC. This sequence encodes CASSLYPGLAGGKETQYF.

CDR3 residues: CASSVQGLYSNQPQHF. In DNA, the CDR3 is TGTGCCAGCAGCGTCCAAGGACTCTATAGCAATCAGCCCCAGCATTTT. The rearrangement joins TRBV28 to TRBJ1-5, with unresolved D. Trimming pared 6 bases from V and 0 bases from J, leaving 15 bases between. CDR1 MDHEN and CDR2 SYDVKM come from the germline V gene. The CDR3 is 16 amino acids.

The chain carries TRBV6-1 and TRBJ2-5, with 7 positions matching TRBD1. V dropped 7 bases and J dropped 7; count of bases not matched to a gene: 12. This CDR3 is 14 amino acids long. The germline V gene encodes CDR1 MNHNS and CDR2 SASEGT. In DNA form, the CDR3 reads TGTGCCAGCACCCCTCCGGTGGCAGGGGGGACCCAGTACTTC. Protein sequence: CASTPPVAGGTQYF.

The chain couples TRBV5-4 to TRBJ1-2; a weak D match, TRBD1 (5 bases). The V and J ends lost 4 bases and 7 bases respectively, with 17 bases between them. CDR3 length: 14 residues. Germline loops: CDR1 SGHNT, CDR2 YYREEE (reference sequence). This CDR3 is CASSPRGALGGYTF. In DNA, the CDR3 is TGTGCCAGCAGCCCGAGAGGGGCACTCGGTGGCTACACCTTC.

This chain links TRBV19 with TRBJ2-2; D may correspond to TRBD1 or TRBD2 (6 bases each). V was cut by 5 bases and J by 2 bases, with 9 bases left in between. The CDR3 covers 14 residues. Per the germline V gene, CDR1 is LNHDA and CDR2 is SQIVND (reference sequence). For the CDR3, the DNA is TGTGCCAGTAGTCGGGGGACAAACACCGGGGAGCTGTTTTTT. Protein sequence: CASSRGTNTGELFF.

The chain combines TRBV15 with TRBJ2-5; D unclear. The CDR3 is 16 residues long. From germline, CDR1 is LNHNV and CDR2 YYDKDF (reference sequence). Trimming pared 1 base from V and 2 bases from J, leaving 14 bases between. CDR3 bases: TGTGCCACCAGCAGAGTTGGACGATCATCTCAAGAGACCCAGTACTTC. Amino acid sequence: CATSRVGRSSQETQYF. Looking up the rest from reference TRBV15 and TRBJ2-5 gives the full variable domain: DAMVIQNPRYQVTQFGKPVTLSCSQTLNHNVMYWYQQKSSQAPKLLFHYYDKDFNNEADTPDNFQSRRPNTSFCFLDIRSPGLGDTAMYLCATSRVGRSSQETQYFGPGTRLLVL.